This T cell receptor beta chain was retrieved from a study of Ad26.COV2.S vaccination and SARS-CoV-2 variants. V dropped 6 bases and J dropped 2 bases, with 23 bases sitting between them. The CDR3 consists of 17 residues. Germline CDR1 and CDR2: LNHDA and SQIVND (reference sequence). Generated by immunoSEQ multiplex PCR, the TCRdb table keeps only in-frame clones and is missing some. The data hold under 150,000 clones, with 70% to 90% observed a single time. Sequencing used peripheral blood, obtained after recovery from COVID-19. This chain connects TRBV19 to TRBJ2-7; perhaps TRBD2 as D (5 bases). The receptor was derived from a human donor who had recovered from COVID-19. In nucleotides, the CDR3 is TGTGCCAGTAGCAGATTAGAAGCCGGACTTTCCACCTACGAGCAGTACTTC. This encodes CASSRLEAGLSTYEQYF.